The next 5 T cell receptor beta chains were all read from a single sample in a study of cytomegalovirus exposure and HLA in healthy donors. Profiling relied on immunoSEQ multiplex PCR, and the TCRdb table lists in-frame clones only, not all of them. The table shows a few hundred thousand clones, with 75% to 90% occurring only once. The sample taken for sequencing was PBMCs. The origin of the receptors is a woman in her late teens or twenties in good health and CMV-seronegative.

The chain joins TRBV2 to TRBJ2-1, with D perhaps TRBD2 (5 bases). Germline-derived CDR1 and CDR2 are SNHLY and FYNNEI. The length of the CDR3 is 15 residues. Trimming stripped 1 base from V and 8 bases from J, with 15 bases between. CDR3 protein: CASSEGLAPGHEQFF. CDR3 coding DNA: TGTGCCAGCAGTGAAGGGCTAGCCCCAGGCCATGAGCAGTTCTTC.

In DNA form, the CDR3 reads TGTGCCAGCAGCGTACAGGGGGCGTCAAACGAGCAGTACTTC. Amino acid sequence: CASSVQGASNEQYF. This chain connects TRBV9 to TRBJ2-7; the match to TRBD1 covers 8 bases. Per the germline V gene, CDR1 is SGDLS and CDR2 is YYNGEE. CDR3 size: 14 residues. The V gene end was trimmed by 1 base and the J gene end by 5 bases; junction bases not matched to a gene: 5.

The chain recombines TRBV29-1 with TRBJ1-2; D gene ambiguous. The CDR3 sequence is 11 residues long. CDR1 is SQVTM and CDR2 is ANQGSEA in the germline V gene. V was pared by 6 bases and J by 4 bases, with 9 bases between. The CDR3 DNA follows: TGCAGCGTACTTCGTTCCTATGGCTACACCTTC. Its translation is CSVLRSYGYTF.

The chain carries TRBV25-1 and TRBJ2-2; possible D gene TRBD1, 5 bases. The ends were cut back, 1 base at V and 5 bases at J, with 11 bases in the middle. Germline V gene lookup returns CDR1 MGHDK and CDR2 SYGVNS. The CDR3 extends over 15 amino acids. The CDR3 DNA reads as TGTGCCAGCAGTGAATGGGCAGGGAATACCGGGGAGCTGTTTTTT. Encoded protein: CASSEWAGNTGELFF.

CDR3 sequence reads: CASSLNNKDTQYF. CDR3 coding DNA: TGTGCCAGCAGCTTGAACAACAAAGATACGCAGTATTTT. The V call is TRBV6-4, the J call TRBJ2-3; D call uncertain. The CDR3 consists of 13 residues. V shed 6 bases and J shed 5 bases, with 12 bases lying between them. Germline loops: CDR1 MRHNA, CDR2 SNTAGT.